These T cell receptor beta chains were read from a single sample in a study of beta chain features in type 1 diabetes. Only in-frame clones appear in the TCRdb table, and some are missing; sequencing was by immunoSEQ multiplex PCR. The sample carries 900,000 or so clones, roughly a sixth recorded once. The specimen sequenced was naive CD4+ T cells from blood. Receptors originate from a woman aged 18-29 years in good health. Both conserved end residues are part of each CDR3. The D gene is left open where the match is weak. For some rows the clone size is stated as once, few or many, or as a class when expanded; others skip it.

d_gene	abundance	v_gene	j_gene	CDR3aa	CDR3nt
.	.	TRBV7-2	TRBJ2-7	CASSLGPLPTYEQYF	TGTGCCAGCAGCTTAGGTCCGCTACCAACCTACGAGCAGTACTTC
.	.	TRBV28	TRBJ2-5	CAGSLNKRVETQYF	TGTGCCGGCAGTTTAAACAAGCGGGTAGAGACCCAGTACTTC
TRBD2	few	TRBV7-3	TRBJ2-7	CASSLTGTSGGEQYF	TGTGCCAGCAGCTTAACCGGGACTAGCGGGGGCGAGCAGTACTTC
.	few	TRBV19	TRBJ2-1	CASSRSIVGTVYNEQFF	TGTGCCAGTAGTCGATCTATTGTTGGGACTGTCTACAATGAGCAGTTCTTC
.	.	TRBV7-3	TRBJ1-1	CASSFTIRTEAFF	TGTGCCAGCAGCTTTACGATTAGGACTGAAGCTTTCTTT
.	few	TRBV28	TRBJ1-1	CASSRGDLNTEAFF	TGTGCCAGCAGTCGGGGGGATTTGAACACTGAAGCTTTCTTT
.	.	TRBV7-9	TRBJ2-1	CASSGLYNEQFF	TGTGCCAGCAGTGGTCTCTACAATGAGCAGTTCTTC
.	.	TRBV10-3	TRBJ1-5	CAISPGQNQPQHF	TGTGCCATCAGTCCTGGACAGAATCAGCCCCAGCATTTT
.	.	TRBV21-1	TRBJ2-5	CASSKGDRDQETQYF	TGTGCCAGCAGCAAAGGGGACAGGGACCAAGAGACCCAGTACTTC
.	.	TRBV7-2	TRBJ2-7	CASSLIGAGSYEQYF	TGTGCCAGCAGCTTAATTGGGGCAGGGTCCTACGAGCAGTACTTC
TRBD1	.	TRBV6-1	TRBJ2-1	CATNRGSNEQFF	TGTGCCACAAACAGGGGTAGCAATGAGCAGTTCTTC
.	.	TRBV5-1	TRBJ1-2	CASSSSVATDNYGYTF	TGCGCCAGCAGCTCGTCTGTGGCGACGGATAACTATGGCTACACCTTC
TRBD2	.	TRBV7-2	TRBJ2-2	CASRHPGLADTGELFF	TGTGCCAGCAGGCATCCGGGACTAGCGGACACCGGGGAGCTGTTTTTT
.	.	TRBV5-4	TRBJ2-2	CASSLLRNTGELFF	TGTGCCAGCAGCTTGTTAAGGAACACCGGGGAGCTGTTTTTT
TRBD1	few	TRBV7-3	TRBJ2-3	CASSLDREIDTQYF	TGTGCCAGCAGTTTGGACAGGGAGATAGATACGCAGTATTTT
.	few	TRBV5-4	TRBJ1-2	CASSSILGPDGYGYTF	TGTGCCAGCAGCTCGATACTGGGACCTGACGGGTACGGCTACACCTTC
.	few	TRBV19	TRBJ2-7	CASSATGSRYEQYF	TGTGCCAGTAGTGCCACCGGGTCGCGGTACGAGCAGTACTTC
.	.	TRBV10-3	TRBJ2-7	CAISERGSSYEQYF	TGTGCCATCAGTGAGAGGGGCAGCTCCTACGAGCAGTACTTC
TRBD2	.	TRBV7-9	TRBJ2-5	CASNTGTSGREQYF	TGTGCCAGCAACACCGGGACTAGCGGGAGGGAGCAGTACTTC
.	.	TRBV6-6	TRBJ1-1	CASSYSSWGEAFF	TGTGCCAGCAGTTACTCCTCTTGGGGTGAAGCTTTCTTT
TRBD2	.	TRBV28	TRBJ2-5	CASSSLAGGSETQYF	TGTGCCAGCAGTTCACTAGCGGGAGGGTCAGAGACCCAGTACTTC
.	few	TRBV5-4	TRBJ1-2	CASSLVQAVAYGYTF	TGTGCCAGCAGCTTAGTCCAGGCGGTCGCCTATGGCTACACCTTC
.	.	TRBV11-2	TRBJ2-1	CASSNRDNSYNEQFF	TGTGCCAGCAGCAACCGGGACAACTCCTACAATGAGCAGTTCTTC
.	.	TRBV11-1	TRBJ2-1	CASSLATGLYNEQFF	TGTGCCAGCAGCTTAGCGACGGGACTTTACAATGAGCAGTTCTTC
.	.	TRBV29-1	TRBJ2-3	CSVAINTQYF	TGCAGCGTTGCCATCAATACGCAGTATTTT
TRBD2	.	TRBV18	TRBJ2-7	CASSPHGGSRTYEQYF	TGTGCCAGCTCACCACATGGCGGGAGCCGTACCTACGAGCAGTACTTC
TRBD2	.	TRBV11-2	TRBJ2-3	CASSSRPSLAGGTDTQYF	TGTGCCAGCAGCTCCCGCCCCAGTCTAGCGGGAGGAACAGATACGCAGTATTTT
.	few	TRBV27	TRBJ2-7	CASSTSRYAGTTYEQYF	TGTGCCAGCAGTACCTCCCGATACGCCGGGACAACGTACGAGCAGTACTTC
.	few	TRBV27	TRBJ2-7	CASSLLAEPYEQYF	TGTGCCAGCAGTTTATTAGCGGAACCCTACGAGCAGTACTTC
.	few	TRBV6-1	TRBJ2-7	CASSLGRKQYF	TGTGCCAGCAGTTTGGGCCGCAAGCAGTACTTC
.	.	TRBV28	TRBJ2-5	CASSFQGRETQYF	TGTGCCAGCAGTTTTCAAGGCAGAGAGACCCAGTACTTC
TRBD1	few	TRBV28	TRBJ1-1	CASFGQGQNTEAFF	TGTGCCAGCTTTGGACAGGGGCAGAACACTGAAGCTTTCTTT
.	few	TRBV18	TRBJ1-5	CASSVGRINQPQHF	TGTGCCAGCTCAGTGGGACGGATCAATCAGCCCCAGCATTTT
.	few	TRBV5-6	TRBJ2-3	CASSLGTLTDTQYF	TGTGCCAGCAGCTTGGGGACTTTAACAGATACGCAGTATTTT
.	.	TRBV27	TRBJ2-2	CASSFGQTNTGELFF	TGTGCCAGCAGTTTCGGCCAAACGAACACCGGGGAGCTGTTTTTT
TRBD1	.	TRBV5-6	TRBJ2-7	CASRRDSISYEQYF	TGTGCCAGCAGACGGGACAGCATATCCTACGAGCAGTACTTC
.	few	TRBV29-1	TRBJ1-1	CSVARTVDTEAFF	TGCAGCGTTGCTAGGACAGTCGACACTGAAGCTTTCTTT
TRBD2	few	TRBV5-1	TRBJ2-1	CASDSGGPNLNEQFF	TGCGCCAGCGACTCGGGAGGGCCCAATCTAAATGAGCAGTTCTTC
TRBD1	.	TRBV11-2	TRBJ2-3	CASSLTGGAGADTQYF	TGTGCCAGCAGCCTCACAGGGGGCGCTGGGGCAGATACGCAGTATTTT
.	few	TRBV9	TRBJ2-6	CASSVWPGANVLTF	TGTGCCAGCAGCGTATGGCCTGGGGCCAACGTCCTGACTTTC
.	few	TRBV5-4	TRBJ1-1	CASSLAWGGSSLNTEAFF	TGTGCCAGCAGCTTGGCCTGGGGCGGCTCCTCCCTGAACACTGAAGCTTTCTTT
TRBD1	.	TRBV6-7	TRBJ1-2	CASSSRDRNYGYTF	TGTGCCAGCAGTAGTCGGGACAGAAACTATGGCTACACCTTC
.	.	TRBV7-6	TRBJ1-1	CASSLVGGESTEAFF	TGTGCCAGCAGCTTAGTGGGGGGCGAGTCCACTGAAGCTTTCTTT
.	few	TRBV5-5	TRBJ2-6	CASSLIGIPSAGANVLTF	TGTGCCAGCAGCTTGATTGGGATACCCTCGGCTGGGGCCAACGTCCTGACTTTC
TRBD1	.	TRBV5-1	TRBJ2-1	CASSLLRGPYNEQFF	TGCGCCAGCAGCTTGCTCAGGGGGCCCTACAATGAGCAGTTCTTC